These 25 T cell receptor beta chains came from one sample sequenced in a study of identical twins. TCRdb re-called the 5' RACE reads with MiXCR, one entry per CDR3 protein. The sample has more than 400,000 distinct CDR3 sequences; over 12% are singletons. The sample was also reused in another study, on yellow fever vaccine responses in identical twins.

The sequenced sample consisted of CD4+ T cells sorted from blood. All receptors come from a woman aged 18-29 years in good health.

The CDR3 sequence is CASSPSADTEAFF. The CDR3 coding sequence is TGCGCCAGCAGCCCCTCGGCGGACACTGAAGCTTTCTTT. The J gene is TRBJ1-1, the V gene TRBV5-1; D gene unclear. This CDR3 has 13 residues. CDR1 and CDR2 (germline): SGHRS, YFSETQ. Trimming stripped 4 bases from V and 3 bases from J, with 10 bases between.

This clonotype turned up a few times. V is TRBV6-1 and J is TRBJ1-2; TRBD1 might be the D (5 bases). This CDR3 region has 14 residues. From germline, CDR1 is MNHNS and CDR2 SASEGT. V dropped 6 bases and J dropped 3 bases, with 14 bases sitting between them. CDR3 region: CASSSRVLDYGYTF. CDR3 bases: TGTGCCAGCAGCAGCAGGGTATTAGACTATGGCTACACCTTC.

This clonotype was detected only a few times. The V and J genes are TRBV29-1 and TRBJ2-2; D unresolved. The germline gives CDR1 SQVTM, CDR2 ANQGSEA. The CDR3 has 16 amino acids. V was shortened by 0 bases and J by 5 bases, with 16 bases between the two germline ends. In DNA, the CDR3 is TGCAGCGTTGAAGATACAACAGCCCCGAGGACCGGGGAGCTGTTTTTT. This gives the protein CSVEDTTAPRTGELFF.

The table lists this clonotype with a few counts. J is TRBJ2-1 and V is TRBV10-3, with TRBD2 matching over 8 bases. The trim removed 4 bases at V and 4 bases at J, leaving 9 bases unmatched. CDR3 length equals 16 residues. Germline V CDR1 and CDR2: ENHRY, SYGVKD. The CDR3 spells CAISVSGTSGYNEQFF. DNA for the CDR3: TGTGCCATCAGTGTTTCTGGCACTAGCGGTTACAATGAGCAGTTCTTC.

This clonotype was counted at least ten times. The V and J genes are TRBV12-3 or TRBV12-4 and TRBJ2-3; D is uncertain. V was cut by 7 bases and J by 0 bases, with 17 bases left in between. CDR3 length equals 16 residues. Here the CDR3 reads CASTPRASPSTDTQYF. The CDR3, as DNA: TGTGCCAGCACCCCTCGGGCCTCTCCTAGCACAGATACGCAGTATTTT.

This chain connects TRBV6-1 to TRBJ2-7; D is perhaps TRBD1 (6 bases). V dropped 10 bases and J dropped 7 bases, with 26 bases sitting between them. This CDR3 comprises 15 residues. From germline, CDR1 is MNHNS and CDR2 SASEGT. CDR3 in DNA: TGTGCCACGAGGTTGGGGGCGCAGGGATGGTTTGAGCAGTACGTC. It is translated as CATRLGAQGWFEQYV.

At least ten counts were recorded for this clonotype. The V gene is TRBV20-1, the J gene TRBJ2-1; D remains ambiguous. The germline V gene encodes CDR1 DFQATT and CDR2 SNEGSKA (reference sequence). V was shortened by 7 bases and J by 8 bases, with 12 bases between the two germline ends. This CDR3 has 11 residues. The CDR3 nucleotides are TGCAGTGTAGCCTCCAGCGATGAGCAGTTCTTC. Protein product: CSVASSDEQFF.

This chain joins TRBV3-1 and TRBJ2-1; D not certain. Per the germline V gene, CDR1 is LGHDT and CDR2 is YNNKEL (reference sequence). Trimming took 0 bases from V and 5 from J, leaving 8 bases between them. The CDR3 runs to 14 residues. DNA for the CDR3: TGTGCCAGCAGCCAAGATTGGCTTAACAATGAGCAGTTCTTC. It codes for CASSQDWLNNEQFF.

This clonotype was seen a few times. The chain combines TRBV28 with TRBJ2-7, with 13 positions matching TRBD2. The V segment lost 6 bases and the J segment 11 bases; nucleotides outside the gene matches: 4. The CDR3 consists of 12 residues. Germline V gives CDR1 MDHEN, CDR2 SYDVKM. The CDR3, as DNA: TGTGCCAGCAGCTCGGGACTAGCGGGAAAGTACTTC. As protein: CASSSGLAGKYF.

The chain links TRBV4-2 to TRBJ2-7; 8 nucleotides agree with TRBD2. The CDR3 has 16 residues. Germline assignment: CDR1 LGHNA and CDR2 YNFKEQ. J was trimmed by 3 bases and V by 1 base; bases with no gene match: 8. CDR3 coding DNA: TGTGCCAGCAGCCAAGGGCAGCGGGAGAGGGGCTACGAGCAGTACTTC. The encoded protein is CASSQGQRERGYEQYF.

At least ten counts were recorded for this clonotype. The chain combines TRBV29-1 with TRBJ2-1, with TRBD1 identical over 10 bases. This CDR3 comprises 14 residues. Unmatched junction bases numbered 9, after V lost 7 bases and J lost 6 bases. Germline V gene sequence: CDR1 SQVTM, CDR2 ANQGSEA. CDR3 nucleotide sequence: TGCAGCGCCCGGACAGGGGGGAAGACCAATGAGCAGTTCTTC. As protein: CSARTGGKTNEQFF.

The genes are TRBV20-1 and TRBJ2-5, with D maybe TRBD1 (6 bases). Between the trimmed V and J ends, which lost 8 bases and 5 bases, there was a span of 21 bases. Germline values: CDR1 DFQATT, CDR2 SNEGSKA (reference sequence). The CDR3 spans 14 residues. In DNA form, the CDR3 reads TGCAGTCCCCCCCCTGGGGGCGCGGTGGAGACCCAGTACTTC. Amino acids: CSPPPGGAVETQYF.

This clonotype was seen at least ten times. The genes are TRBV10-3 and TRBJ2-7, with 10 bases lining up with TRBD2. The V segment lost 0 bases and the J segment 1 base; nucleotides outside the gene matches: 12. Germline CDR1 and CDR2: ENHRY and SYGVKD. The CDR3 has 19 amino acids. DNA of the CDR3: TGTGCCATCAGTGAGTCGCTACTAGCGGGACCCACCAAGTCCTACGAGCAGTACTTC. It specifies CAISESLLAGPTKSYEQYF.

This clonotype was detected a few times. V usage is TRBV4-1 and J usage is TRBJ2-7, with 7 bases fitting TRBD2. After removal of 6 bases from V and 1 base from J, the junction contained 9 bases not matched to a gene. Per the germline V gene, CDR1 is MGHRA and CDR2 is YSYEKL. This CDR3 contains 15 residues. CDR3: CASRQTGLSSYEQYF. Here the CDR3 DNA reads TGCGCCAGCAGACAAACGGGACTATCATCCTACGAGCAGTACTTC.

The J gene is TRBJ2-5, the V gene TRBV3-1; D unresolved. Germline assignment: CDR1 LGHDT and CDR2 YNNKEL (reference sequence). The CDR3 spans 12 residues. V gave up 3 bases and J gave up 4 bases, with 6 bases separating them. The CDR3 spells CASSQISETQYF. In nucleotides, the CDR3 is TGTGCCAGCAGCCAGATATCAGAGACCCAGTACTTC.

This clonotype has a handful of counts. This chain connects TRBV7-8 to TRBJ2-1, with 7 bases that match TRBD2. CDR3 length: 17 amino acids. The V gene end was trimmed by 5 bases and the J gene end by 3 bases; junction bases not matched to a gene: 13. Germline V gives CDR1 SGHVS, CDR2 FQNEAQ. The CDR3 here is CASSPLWGRALYNEQFF. The CDR3 DNA is TGTGCCAGCAGCCCGCTGTGGGGGAGGGCCCTCTACAATGAGCAGTTCTTC. Based on the CDR3 plus reference TRBV7-8 and TRBJ2-1, the full variable domain is GAGVSQSPRYKVAKRGQDVALRCDPISGHVSLFWYQQALGQGPEFLTYFQNEAQLDKSGLPSDRFFAERPEGSVSTLKIQRTQQEDSAVYLCASSPLWGRALYNEQFFGPGTRLTVL.

The chain employs TRBV3-1 and TRBJ2-1; 9 bases fit TRBD2. CDR1 and CDR2 (germline): LGHDT, YNNKEL (reference sequence). V was pared by 4 bases and J by 4 bases, with 5 bases of the junction left unmatched. The CDR3 runs 15 residues. CDR3 DNA: TGTGCCAGCAGCCGGCGGGGGGGCTCTTACAATGAGCAGTTCTTC. It encodes CASSRRGGSYNEQFF.

This clonotype has a handful of counts. The chain has TRBV2 and TRBJ2-1, with 11 bases fitting TRBD2. CDR3 length equals 14 residues. Germline V CDR1 and CDR2: SNHLY, FYNNEI. J gave up 12 bases and V 6 bases, and 10 bases lay outside the gene matches. The CDR3 spells CASRGTSGSSGQFF. For the CDR3, the DNA is TGTGCCAGCAGGGGAACTAGCGGGAGCTCAGGGCAGTTCTTC.

The table lists this clonotype with many counts. The rearrangement joins TRBV20-1 to TRBJ2-3, with D possibly matching TRBD1 (6 bases). The V gene lost 2 bases and the J gene lost 0 bases, with 9 bases spanning the gap. The CDR3 has 14 amino acids. CDR1 DFQATT and CDR2 SNEGSKA come from the germline V gene (reference sequence). CDR3 residues: CSARLGASTDTQYF. For the CDR3, the DNA is TGCAGTGCTAGATTGGGGGCTAGCACAGATACGCAGTATTTT.

This clonotype was detected a few times. This chain connects TRBV29-1 to TRBJ2-7, with 7 bases lining up with TRBD1. This CDR3 is built from 12 residues. Germline trimming cut 7 bases from V and 6 bases from J; bases unmatched to any gene: 9. Germline V gene data show CDR1 as SQVTM and CDR2 as ANQGSEA. In nucleotides, the CDR3 is TGCAGCGCACTGACAGGGATCTCCGAGCAGTACTTC. The encoded protein is CSALTGISEQYF.

This chain links TRBV25-1 with TRBJ2-1; 11 bases match TRBD1. The V gene's germline CDR1 is MGHDK and CDR2 SYGVNS. V gave up 3 bases and J gave up 6 bases; unmatched junction bases: 7. The CDR3 is 16 residues long. CDR3 amino acids: CASSDSGQGAFNEQFF. CDR3 coding DNA: TGTGCCAGCAGTGATTCAGGACAGGGGGCGTTCAATGAGCAGTTCTTC.

This clonotype turned up a few times. V and J are TRBV10-2 and TRBJ2-5; 8 bases line up with TRBD2. Germline-derived CDR1 and CDR2 are WSHSY and SAAADI. Trimming at V came to 10 bases and at J to 1 base, leaving 8 bases not matched to a gene. The CDR3 length is 14 residues. The CDR3 sequence: CATRVSGVQETQYF. In DNA form, the CDR3 reads TGCGCCACCCGGGTTAGCGGGGTCCAAGAGACCCAGTACTTC.

The rearrangement uses TRBV2 and TRBJ2-3, with D tentatively TRBD2 (6 bases). Germline V CDR1 and CDR2: SNHLY, FYNNEI. With 6 bases removed from V and 6 bases from J, the gap between germline ends came to 19 bases. The CDR3 is 15 residues long. For the CDR3, the DNA is TGTGCCAGCAGAGTACCGGGACTCCCAGTGGATACGCAGTATTTT. Residues: CASRVPGLPVDTQYF. The variable domain in full, completed from reference TRBV2 and TRBJ2-3, reads EPEVTQTPSHQVTQMGQEVILRCVPISNHLYFYWYRQILGQKVEFLVSFYNNEISEKSEIFDDQFSVERPDGSNFTLKIRSTKLEDSAMYFCASRVPGLPVDTQYFGPGTRLTVL.

J is TRBJ2-1 and V is TRBV4-1, with D unclear. Deletions cut 1 base from V and 12 bases from J, with 19 bases between. There are 15 residues in the CDR3. Germline V gene data show CDR1 as MGHRA and CDR2 as YSYEKL. CDR3 DNA: TGCGCCAGCAGCCAAGTAGAACTCCTTGGGGATAGGCAGTTCTTC. Translating gives CASSQVELLGDRQFF.

This clonotype showed up just a few times. The gene calls are TRBV5-1 and TRBJ2-3, with 9 bases that match TRBD1. Germline lookup yields CDR1 SGHRS and CDR2 YFSETQ. V lost 3 bases and J lost 2; bases outside the gene matches: 4. CDR3 length equals 15 residues. The CDR3 spells CASSWGDRDTDTQYF. CDR3 nucleotides: TGCGCCAGCAGCTGGGGGGACAGGGACACAGATACGCAGTATTTT.